This entry is about one TCR beta chain. This clone showed up many times. This receptor's antigen is unknown. The read ends 3 residues early relative to the CDR3; the germline J gene fills the gap. Most CVID patients and most healthy controls were of Caucasian heritage. From each donor, about 4.5 to 9 ml of heparinized peripheral whole blood was collected. Genomic DNA from adults with common variable immune deficiency (CVID) and from healthy adult controls was the source for sequencing TCRbeta CDR3 repertoires. The control group was made up of roughly 22 healthy adult volunteers (around 10 male and approximately twelve female) whose ages ranged from roughly 23 to 70 years, with a mean age of approximately 32. Diluted blood was density-centrifuged over Hypaque 1077 or Ficoll-Paque to isolate peripheral blood mononuclear cells. Genomic DNA was obtained from unsorted mononuclear cells through either Qiagen column purification or a centrifugation-based method.

This sample was taken from a study of T cell clonality in common variable immunodeficiency (dated by TCRdb to about 2015). On the study overall, not on this receptor specifically: Patient heterogeneity within the CVID cohort put limits on correlating repertoire features with clinical complications. TCRbeta clonality was higher in CVID subjects than in healthy controls (t-test p = 0.018), and the increase was most characteristic of about a third of subjects. Healthy controls shared more TCRbeta clones with each other than CVID subjects shared among themselves (p < 0.0001). Reportedly, TCRbeta sequences from CVID had fewer deletions and N-nucleotide insertions, and highly modified clones with 13 or more V deletions were absent from CVID. Even though DNA input was equal, the average per sample came to 65,000 to 100,000 unique sequences for controls compared with about 30,000 for CVID samples. The authors noted that sequencing repertoires of T cell subpopulations would be needed to clarify what caused the increased clonality in CVID.

For sequencing, equivalent amounts of genomic DNA were input from CVID and control samples. For every sample, a 60 bp segment covering the rearranged TCRbeta CDR3 region was amplified and then sequenced. The immunoSEQ assay, a bias-corrected multiplex PCR with high-throughput sequencing, was employed for TCRbeta amplification. From the authors' description of their analysis: Each unique nucleotide sequence was treated as a clone and annotated with V, D and J genes, copy number and frequency. Sequences were labeled productive if in frame, and non-productive if out of frame or containing stop codons. As previously described, Shannon's entropy was used to calculate clonality. The predicted amino acid sequences of productive clones were used to derive mean CDR3 Kyte-Doolittle hydropathy. Using the R hclust function, scaled V gene usage was clustered hierarchically with Manhattan distance and complete linkage. Sharing of clones by CDR3 amino acid sequence was evaluated by resampling 12 repertoires per group over 100 rounds. The repertoires were searched for some 70 published EBV-specific TCRbeta sequences and roughly 250 published CMV-specific TCRbeta sequences. A couple of CVID samples yielding fewer than 10,000 sequences were excluded from analysis, leaving approximately 40 CVID repertoires. The clones in this table, taken by TCRdb from immuneACCESS, are in-frame only. Not every clone is retained; where verified, under half of the shortfall comes from an unresolved V gene, and the cause of the rest is unknown. The V and J calls and clone size are taken from that table; D and trimming were inferred from the DNA. The table puts more than 55,000 clones in this sample, none counted just once. Around 0.84% of the sample rests with the top ten.

Reading the germline V gene (reference sequence) gives CDR1 DFQATT and CDR2 SNEGSKA. Trimming leaves V shorter by 0 bases and J shorter by 0 bases, with the junction holding 16 bases beyond the gene matches. The CDR3 holds 20 amino acids from the cysteine to the phenylalanine. Sequencing covers 51 bases of the CDR3, shown here with the frame starting at base 1. This TCR was sampled from a person aged 18-69 years in good health. The rearrangement joined TRBV20-1 to TRBJ2-1; TRBD2 fits 8 bases in the junction. Material: peripheral blood mononuclear cells. Here the CDR3 is given as CSARDPSGSARLNSYNEQFF. The part of the CDR3 DNA that was read is TGCAGTGCTAGAGATCCCAGCGGGAGCGCTAGGCTTAACTCCTACAATGAG.